This passage covers 24 T cell receptor beta chains from one sample sequenced in a study of beta chain features in type 1 diabetes. Expressed TCRB transcripts were sequenced because the isolated RNA had all been reverse transcribed beforehand. The repertoire was sequenced with immunoSEQ multiplex PCR; TCRdb's copy has only in-frame clones and lacks some. The sample lists about 400,000 clones; 10% to 15% were seen once. Whole-study findings and limits: Moderate but significant shortening of TCRB CDR3s was recorded in all four CD4+ subsets from Type 1 diabetes patients.

Which antigens these TCRs recognize remains unknown. The source material was naive CD4+ T cells from blood. These receptors were collected from a woman aged 18-29 years with type 1 diabetes.

This clone has only a few counts. V is TRBV7-9 and J is TRBJ2-7, with 8 bases lining up with TRBD2. V lost 3 bases, J lost 5 bases, and 6 bases stayed unmatched. CDR3 length equals 14 residues. From germline, CDR1 is SEHNR and CDR2 FQNEAQ (reference sequence). The CDR3 coding sequence is TGTGCCAGCAGCTTCTCGAGCGGGAGCCACGAGCAGTACTTC. Its protein product is CASSFSSGSHEQYF.

V gene TRBV9 combines with J gene TRBJ2-1; D possibly corresponds to TRBD1 (6 bases). CDR1 SGDLS and CDR2 YYNGEE come from the germline V gene. CDR3 size: 15 residues. V was trimmed by 4 bases and J by 3 bases, leaving 14 bases between them. The CDR3 reads CASSSGGDFYNEQFF. For the CDR3, the DNA is TGTGCCAGCAGCTCTGGGGGCGACTTCTACAATGAGCAGTTCTTC.

The table lists this clone with a few counts. The chain carries TRBV30 and TRBJ2-7; D is unclear. The V gene lost 1 base and the J gene lost 3 bases, with 7 bases spanning the gap. Germline V gene lookup returns CDR1 GTSNPN and CDR2 SVGIG (reference sequence). CDR3 length equals 12 residues. The CDR3 loop reads CAWSGLLYEQYF. CDR3 DNA sequence: TGTGCCTGGAGTGGGCTTCTCTACGAGCAGTACTTC.

This clone was observed a few times. V usage is TRBV30 and J usage is TRBJ2-3; 9 bases agree with TRBD2. The CDR3 spans 14 residues. V dropped 5 bases and J dropped 2; count of bases not matched to a gene: 5. Germline V CDR1 and CDR2: GTSNPN, SVGIG (reference sequence). The CDR3 nucleotides read TGTGCCTGGGGCAGACTAGCGGCCACAGATACGCAGTATTTT. This translates into CAWGRLAATDTQYF.

This clone has only a few counts. The V call is TRBV5-1, the J call TRBJ2-4, with a tentative D call TRBD1 (5 bases). The germline CDR1 and CDR2 sequences are SGHRS and YFSETQ. There are 17 residues in the CDR3. V was clipped by 4 bases and J by 7 bases, with 24 bases between them. In DNA, the CDR3 is TGCGCCAGCAGCCGTTCCGGTATAAGCAGGGATAAGAACATTCAGTACTTC. As protein: CASSRSGISRDKNIQYF.

The gene calls are TRBV4-3 and TRBJ2-3; TRBD2 is a possible D gene (6 bases). The CDR3 loop spans 16 amino acids. With 3 bases removed from V and 6 bases from J, the gap between germline ends came to 19 bases. Germline V lookup: CDR1 LGHNA, CDR2 YSLEER. The CDR3 region has the DNA TGCGCCAGCAGCCAGGATCCTTACGGGGCGGGGGATACGCAGTATTTT. Translated: CASSQDPYGAGDTQYF.

This clone was found a few times. The rearrangement joins TRBV9 to TRBJ2-7; 7 bases are a match to TRBD2. V dropped 3 bases and J dropped 4; count of bases not matched to a gene: 10. The CDR3 consists of 15 residues. The germline V gene has CDR1 SGDLS and CDR2 YYNGEE. The CDR3 is CASSAREVAEYEQYF. The CDR3 nucleotides are TGTGCCAGCAGCGCTCGGGAGGTCGCAGAGTACGAGCAGTACTTC.

The sample holds a few counts of this clone. J is TRBJ2-5 and V is TRBV14, with a weak D call TRBD2 (5 bases). CDR1 and CDR2 from the germline V gene are SGHDN and FVKESK. The CDR3 covers 14 residues. V was shortened by 4 bases and J by 5 bases, with 14 bases between the two germline ends. For the CDR3, the DNA is TGTGCCAGCAGCCCTCCCGGGGTCGGGGAGACCCAGTACTTC. Protein: CASSPPGVGETQYF.

This clone was counted a few times. The rearrangement uses TRBV6-6 and TRBJ1-2; tentative D call: TRBD1 (5 bases). In germline, CDR1 is MNHNY, CDR2 SVGAGI (reference sequence). Trimming removed 0 bases at V and 8 bases at J, with 13 bases between. The CDR3 totals 14 residues. CDR3 region: CASSYSTRVDGYTF. DNA for the CDR3: TGTGCCAGCAGTTACTCTACCAGGGTGGACGGCTACACCTTC.

The gene calls are TRBV9 and TRBJ2-5; D call uncertain. Germline V lookup: CDR1 SGDLS, CDR2 YYNGEE. Trimming pared 0 bases from V and 4 bases from J, leaving 16 bases between. This CDR3 comprises 16 residues. The CDR3 reads CASSVGTRPHGETQYF. DNA for the CDR3: TGTGCCAGCAGCGTAGGTACTCGCCCGCACGGAGAGACCCAGTACTTC.

This clone has more than one count but fewer than ten. The genes are TRBV4-3 and TRBJ2-5; 7 positions match TRBD2. With 1 base clipped from V and 5 bases from J, the junction kept 4 bases outside the gene matches. The V gene's germline CDR1 is LGHNA and CDR2 YSLEER. The CDR3 has 14 amino acids. The CDR3 loop is CASSQGLAGETQYF. CDR3 coding DNA: TGCGCCAGCAGCCAAGGACTAGCTGGGGAGACCCAGTACTTC.

V gene TRBV11-2 combines with J gene TRBJ2-5; 7 bases are shared with TRBD2. Germline CDR1 reads SGHAT; CDR2 reads FQNNGV. The CDR3 length is 14 residues. The junction had 5 bases not matched to a gene; V was cut back by 5 bases and J by 2 bases. The CDR3 spells CASSLASGQETQYF. The DNA of the CDR3 is TGTGCCAGCAGCCTAGCTAGCGGTCAAGAGACCCAGTACTTC.

This clone occurred a few times. The chain has TRBV5-1 and TRBJ2-2; 10 bases align to TRBD1. Unmatched junction bases numbered 10, after V lost 4 bases and J lost 4 bases. The V gene's germline CDR1 is SGHRS and CDR2 YFSETQ. CDR3 length equals 17 residues. CDR3 amino acids: CASSTTGGNGVTGELFF. CDR3 sequence (DNA): TGCGCCAGCAGCACGACAGGGGGCAACGGCGTCACCGGGGAGCTGTTTTTT. Full variable domain (missing parts from reference TRBV5-1 and TRBJ2-2): KAGVTQTPRYLIKTRGQQVTLSCSPISGHRSVSWYQQTPGQGLQFLFEYFSETQRNKGNFPGRFSGRQFSNSRSEMNVSTLELGDSALYLCASSTTGGNGVTGELFFGEGSRLTVL.

The table lists this clone with a few counts. The rearrangement joins TRBV4-3 to TRBJ2-5; D not certain. From germline, CDR1 is LGHNA and CDR2 YSLEER. CDR3 length equals 13 residues. Trimming removed 0 bases from V and 7 bases from J, with 9 bases in between. CDR3 amino acids: CASSQEAPGTQYF. In DNA, the CDR3 is TGCGCCAGCAGCCAAGAGGCCCCGGGGACCCAGTACTTC.

The rearrangement uses TRBV4-2 and TRBJ2-5; weak D call: TRBD2 (6 bases). V gave up 2 bases and J gave up 2 bases, with 12 bases separating them. Germline values: CDR1 LGHNA, CDR2 YNFKEQ. This CDR3 has 15 amino acids. This CDR3 reads CASSQRGGNQETQYF. The CDR3 DNA is TGTGCCAGCAGCCAAAGGGGCGGGAATCAAGAGACCCAGTACTTC.

The chain is built from TRBV19 and TRBJ1-1; tentative D call: TRBD1 (6 bases). CDR1 is LNHDA, CDR2 SQIVND, per germline (reference sequence). Trimming cost V 7 bases and J 4 bases, with 16 bases left between them. The CDR3 loop spans 14 amino acids. CDR3 residues: CASTLGGRGTEAFF. The CDR3, as DNA: TGTGCCAGTACTTTAGGGGGTCGTGGCACTGAAGCTTTCTTT. Variable domain in full (rest from reference TRBV19 and TRBJ1-1): DGGITQSPKYLFRKEGQNVTLSCEQNLNHDAMYWYRQDPGQGLRLIYYSQIVNDFQKGDIAEGYSVSREKKESFPLTVTSAQKNPTAFYLCASTLGGRGTEAFFGQGTRLTVV.

The chain uses TRBV19 and TRBJ1-1; tentatively, D is TRBD1 (5 bases). The germline V gene has CDR1 LNHDA and CDR2 SQIVND (reference sequence). V was pared by 4 bases and J by 3 bases, with 12 bases between. The length of the CDR3 is 14 residues. The DNA of the CDR3 is TGTGCCAGTAGTAGACGTCAGGGCGACACTGAAGCTTTCTTT. It specifies CASSRRQGDTEAFF.

The rearrangement links TRBV6-1 to TRBJ2-4; 7 positions match TRBD2. The V gene's germline CDR1 is MNHNS and CDR2 SASEGT. The CDR3 contains 16 residues. With 4 bases clipped from V and 0 bases from J, the junction kept 6 bases outside the gene matches. The CDR3 here is CASSGGGGEAKNIQYF. In DNA form, the CDR3 reads TGTGCCAGCAGTGGGGGCGGGGGTGAAGCCAAAAACATTCAGTACTTC.

The chain employs TRBV10-3 and TRBJ2-1; D not resolved. The CDR3 loop spans 13 amino acids. Germline loops: CDR1 ENHRY, CDR2 SYGVKD. Trimming shortened V by 4 bases and J by 9 bases, and 13 bases separated the two germline ends. CDR3 coding DNA: TGTGCCATCAGTGGAGCTGAGGTGGTTGAGCAGTTCTTC. Amino acids: CAISGAEVVEQFF.

In this sample, this clone turned up a few times. This rearrangement joins TRBV7-2 to TRBJ1-2; 9 bases agree with TRBD1. The CDR3 consists of 13 residues. Trimming cost V 1 base and J 8 bases; bases outside gene matches: 2. CDR1 and CDR2 (germline): SGHTA, FQGNSA. CDR3 region: CASSLDRGHGYTF. CDR3 sequence (DNA): TGTGCCAGCAGCTTAGACAGGGGGCACGGCTACACCTTC.

This clone was seen once. The gene calls are TRBV7-9 and TRBJ1-1; D possibly corresponds to TRBD1 (5 bases). The V gene's germline CDR1 is SEHNR and CDR2 FQNEAQ (reference sequence). The V end was cut by 4 bases, the J end by 6 bases, with 15 bases between. The CDR3 runs 14 residues. The CDR3 sequence is CASSSTTGSAEAFF. The CDR3 nucleotides read TGTGCCAGCAGCTCGACAACAGGCTCGGCTGAAGCTTTCTTT.

This clone was recorded a few times. The chain couples TRBV5-6 to TRBJ2-7; no definite D call. Germline CDR1 reads SGHDT; CDR2 reads YYEEEE. CDR3 size: 12 residues. With 0 bases removed from V and 6 bases from J, the gap between germline ends came to 7 bases. The CDR3 reads CASSLARVEQYF. The CDR3 nucleotides read TGTGCCAGCAGCTTGGCCCGAGTCGAGCAGTACTTC.

This clone was seen a single time. The chain recombines TRBV5-1 with TRBJ2-7; 10 bases are shared with TRBD1. With 3 bases clipped from V and 1 base from J, the junction kept 7 bases outside the gene matches. The germline V gene encodes CDR1 SGHRS and CDR2 YFSETQ. The CDR3 covers 16 residues. CDR3 nucleotides: TGCGCCAGCAGCTGGGACCGGGACAGGGGTTCCTACGAGCAGTACTTC. Residues: CASSWDRDRGSYEQYF.

The DNA of the CDR3 is TGTGCCAGCAGTTTCCACGGGACAGGCAAAGAGACCCAGTACTTC. Translating gives CASSFHGTGKETQYF. The chain uses TRBV28 and TRBJ2-5; 8 nucleotides line up with TRBD1. Trimming at V came to 3 bases and at J to 3 bases, leaving 6 bases not matched to a gene. The length of the CDR3 is 15 residues. The germline CDR1 and CDR2 sequences are MDHEN and SYDVKM. Full variable domain (rest looked up from reference TRBV28 and TRBJ2-5): DVKVTQSSRYLVKRTGEKVFLECVQDMDHENMFWYRQDPGLGLRLIYFSYDVKMKEKGDIPEGYSVSREKKERFSLILESASTNQTSMYLCASSFHGTGKETQYFGPGTRLLVL.